Below, 2 T cell receptor beta chains from the same sample are listed, as sequenced in a study of T cells in tuberculosis. Sequenced by immunoSEQ multiplex PCR; TCRdb stores in-frame clones only, minus some. Of tens of thousands of clones in the sample, around 89% were seen once. Sequencing was done on a sample of PBMCs. These receptors were collected from a donor aged 10 to 29 with latent tuberculosis or without tuberculosis infection.

The gene calls are TRBV30 and TRBJ2-1; D is perhaps TRBD1 (5 bases). V lost 5 bases and J 0 bases, leaving 11 bases between the germline ends. Germline V CDR1 and CDR2: GTSNPN, SVGIG (reference sequence). The CDR3 covers 14 residues. The CDR3 here is CAWGAPSSYNEQFF. CDR3 DNA: TGTGCCTGGGGGGCGCCTAGCTCCTACAATGAGCAGTTCTTC.

The chain combines TRBV5-5 with TRBJ2-3, with a weak D call TRBD2 (5 bases). The CDR3 totals 13 residues. The germline V gene has CDR1 SGHKS and CDR2 YYEKEE (reference sequence). V was clipped by 0 bases and J by 5 bases, with 7 bases between them. The CDR3 loop is CASSLVREDTQYF. The CDR3 nucleotides are TGTGCCAGCAGCTTGGTTCGGGAAGATACGCAGTATTTT.